Each of the 3 T cell receptor beta chains below was sequenced from the same sample in a study of blood T cell repertoires in COVID-19. Clones were read by immunoSEQ multiplex PCR, and TCRdb kept only the in-frame ones, dropping some. The repertoire holds 57,000 or so clones, more than 60% seen once, with roughly 20% in the top ten. The sample taken for sequencing was peripheral blood. The receptors were sampled from a woman older than 75 with active or convalescent COVID-19.

A single count supports this clone. V usage is TRBV5-6 and J usage is TRBJ1-3; D not certain. Germline CDR1 is SGHDT and CDR2 is YYEEEE. The CDR3 is 18 amino acids. V was cut by 2 bases and J by 4 bases, with 22 bases left in between. CDR3 coding DNA: TGTGCCAGCAGCTTTCTGGGCCTACTGAGTGGAACGGGAAACACCATATATTTT. This sequence encodes CASSFLGLLSGTGNTIYF.

The chain recombines TRBV5-1 with TRBJ1-1, with TRBD1 matching 11 bases. Germline trimming cut 4 bases from V and 0 bases from J; bases unmatched to any gene: 5. The CDR3 covers 16 residues. The germline gives CDR1 SGHRS, CDR2 YFSETQ. CDR3 residues: CASSTGQGAMNTEAFF. In DNA, the CDR3 is TGCGCCAGCAGCACCGGACAGGGGGCGATGAACACTGAAGCTTTCTTT.

The V and J genes are TRBV4-2 and TRBJ2-1; D may be TRBD2 (7 bases). The ends were cut back, 8 bases at V and 3 bases at J, with 17 bases in the middle. The CDR3 extends over 15 amino acids. Germline CDR1 is LGHNA and CDR2 is YNFKEQ. In nucleotides, the CDR3 is TGTGCCAGCGCTGGTGGGGGGGCAATCTACAATGAGCAGTTCTTC. Its translation is CASAGGGAIYNEQFF.